These 23 T cell receptor beta chains came from one sample sequenced in a study of T cell responses to AZD1222 COVID-19 vaccine. TCRdb's table, derived via immunoSEQ multiplex PCR, lists solely in-frame clones and lacks some. The sample holds roughly 100,000 clones; 90% to 95% are singletons and the top ten take 45%. Sample: peripheral blood, taken on day 0 of AZD1222 vaccination. These receptors came from an adult in good health.

The chain recombines TRBV6-2 or TRBV6-3 with TRBJ2-7; the match to TRBD2 covers 7 bases. The germline CDR1 and CDR2 sequences are MNHEY and SVGEGT. The CDR3 loop spans 15 amino acids. Trimming cost V 6 bases and J 3 bases; bases outside gene matches: 11. The CDR3 DNA follows: TGTGCCAGCAGCCGACCGAGGGCGGGGGACTACGAGCAGTACTTC. Translated: CASSRPRAGDYEQYF.

The CDR3 spells CASSSETGGYQPQHF. As DNA, the CDR3 is TGTGCCAGCAGTTCAGAGACAGGGGGGTATCAGCCCCAGCATTTT. The chain employs TRBV28 and TRBJ1-5; 9 nucleotides line up with TRBD1. CDR3 size: 15 residues. CDR1 and CDR2 (germline): MDHEN, SYDVKM. Trimming took 4 bases from V and 5 from J; bases not matched to a gene: 6.

The chain employs TRBV7-2 and TRBJ2-7; the D gene is possibly TRBD1 (6 bases). The CDR3 length is 13 residues. The germline CDR1 and CDR2 sequences are SGHTA and FQGNSA. With 5 bases removed from V and 3 bases from J, the gap between germline ends came to 11 bases. In DNA, the CDR3 is TGTGCCAGCAGCCATGGACAGAACTACGAGCAGTACTTC. Encoded protein: CASSHGQNYEQYF.

This CDR3 is CASSLAGANSGNTIYF. DNA for the CDR3: TGCGCCAGCAGCTTGGCCGGGGCGAACTCTGGAAACACCATATATTTT. The V call is TRBV5-1, the J call TRBJ1-3; tentative D call: TRBD1 (5 bases). The CDR3 covers 16 residues. Per the germline V gene, CDR1 is SGHRS and CDR2 is YFSETQ. V was trimmed by 0 bases and J by 0 bases, leaving 10 bases between them.

In DNA, the CDR3 is TGTGCCGGCGCCGGGACAGGCTACAATGAGCAGTTCTTC. Translation: CAGAGTGYNEQFF. The chain is built from TRBV11-2 and TRBJ2-1; 8 bases are shared with TRBD1. The CDR3 sequence is 13 residues long. Looked up from germline, CDR1 is SGHAT and CDR2 is FQNNGV. The ends lost 11 bases at V and 3 bases at J; junction bases unmatched: 6. The variable domain in full, completed from reference TRBV11-2 and TRBJ2-1, reads EAGVAQSPRYKIIEKRQSVAFWCNPISGHATLYWYQQILGQGPKLLIQFQNNGVVDDSQLPKDRFSAERLKGVDSTLKIQPAKLEDSAVYLCAGAGTGYNEQFFGPGTRLTVL.

The chain carries TRBV10-2 and TRBJ2-1; D is uncertain. The CDR3 runs 19 residues. CDR1 and CDR2 from the germline V gene are WSHSY and SAAADI. Trimming took off 2 bases at V and 0 bases at J, with 20 bases between the two ends. CDR3 amino acids: CASSETFQKAETSYNEQFF. Here the CDR3 DNA reads TGCGCCAGCAGTGAGACCTTTCAAAAGGCGGAAACCTCCTACAATGAGCAGTTCTTC.

The chain is built from TRBV30 and TRBJ2-1; D not certain. Germline CDR1 and CDR2: GTSNPN and SVGIG (reference sequence). The V gene lost 3 bases and the J gene lost 4 bases, with 4 bases spanning the gap. There are 11 residues in the CDR3. In DNA form, the CDR3 reads TGTGCCTGGAGCGTATACAATGAGCAGTTCTTC. Amino acids: CAWSVYNEQFF.

The chain has TRBV5-4 and TRBJ1-2; possibly TRBD1 for D (5 bases). CDR1 is SGHNT, CDR2 YYREEE, per germline (reference sequence). V was cut by 0 bases and J by 3 bases, with 9 bases left in between. This CDR3 region has 14 residues. The chain's CDR3 is CASSLAGRDYGYTF. The CDR3 coding sequence is TGTGCCAGCAGCTTGGCAGGGCGGGACTATGGCTACACCTTC.

V is TRBV11-3 and J is TRBJ2-3; 14 bases are a match to TRBD2. Germline CDR1 and CDR2: SGHNT and YENEEA. V shed 3 bases, J shed 0 bases, and the junction held 8 bases outside the gene matches. The CDR3 is 19 amino acids. The CDR3 region has the DNA TGTGCCAGCAGCTTTGGGGGACTAGCGGGAGAATCTAGCACAGATACGCAGTATTTT. It specifies CASSFGGLAGESSTDTQYF. The full variable domain, completed using reference TRBV11-3 and TRBJ2-3, is EAGVVQSPRYKIIEKKQPVAFWCNPISGHNTLYWYLQNLGQGPELLIRYENEEAVDDSQLPKDRFSAERLKGVDSTLKIQPAELGDSAVYLCASSFGGLAGESSTDTQYFGPGTRLTVL.

This clone came up once. The V and J genes are TRBV18 and TRBJ2-1; D not certain. Germline assignment: CDR1 KGHSH and CDR2 LQKENI. V dropped 0 bases and J dropped 7 bases, with 7 bases sitting between them. This CDR3 has 13 residues. This chain's CDR3 is CASSPPAINEQFF. The CDR3 coding sequence is TGTGCCAGCTCACCACCGGCTATAAATGAGCAGTTCTTC.

V is TRBV28 and J is TRBJ2-1; 11 nucleotides agree with TRBD2. CDR3 length equals 15 residues. After removal of 6 bases from V and 10 bases from J, the junction contained 11 bases not matched to a gene. Germline V gene sequence: CDR1 MDHEN, CDR2 SYDVKM. CDR3 nucleotides: TGTGCCAGCAGCTACACAACTAGCGGGAGTGGAGAGCAGTTCTTC. It translates to CASSYTTSGSGEQFF. Full variable domain (rest looked up from reference TRBV28 and TRBJ2-1): DVKVTQSSRYLVKRTGEKVFLECVQDMDHENMFWYRQDPGLGLRLIYFSYDVKMKEKGDIPEGYSVSREKKERFSLILESASTNQTSMYLCASSYTTSGSGEQFFGPGTRLTVL.

This chain uses TRBV5-1 with TRBJ2-7; 9 positions agree with TRBD1. This CDR3 is 15 amino acids long. Germline CDR1 reads SGHRS; CDR2 reads YFSETQ. Trimming cost V 4 bases and J 1 base; bases outside gene matches: 6. CDR3 in amino acids: CASSPGQGISYEQYF. Written as DNA, the CDR3 is TGCGCCAGCAGCCCAGGACAGGGGATATCCTACGAGCAGTACTTC.

This clone was counted a few times. Here the CDR3 reads CASSAYGLGQRNQPQHF. The CDR3 region has the DNA TGTGCCAGCAGCGCCTACGGACTGGGGCAGCGCAATCAGCCCCAGCATTTT. This sequence joins TRBV7-8 and TRBJ1-5, with D tentatively TRBD1 (5 bases). The germline gives CDR1 SGHVS, CDR2 FQNEAQ. The CDR3 is 17 residues long. V lost 5 bases to trimming and J lost 2 bases, with 19 bases between them.

The chain couples TRBV5-6 to TRBJ2-7; 10 nucleotides align to TRBD2. The J segment lost 5 bases and the V segment lost 2 bases, leaving 4 bases of the junction unmatched. This CDR3 spans 14 amino acids. Germline lookup yields CDR1 SGHDT and CDR2 YYEEEE. DNA for the CDR3: TGTGCCAGCAGCTTAGGGCTAGCGGGAGACGAGCAGTACTTC. Protein: CASSLGLAGDEQYF.

The chain is built from TRBV29-1 and TRBJ2-7, with TRBD2 matching over 9 bases. The CDR3 length is 16 residues. V was pared by 4 bases and J by 2 bases, with 12 bases of the junction left unmatched. Germline V gene sequence: CDR1 SQVTM, CDR2 ANQGSEA. The DNA of the CDR3 is TGCAGCGTTGGGGGGGTGACTAGCGGAGCAACCTACGAGCAGTACTTC. As protein: CSVGGVTSGATYEQYF.

The V call is TRBV11-2, the J call TRBJ2-7, with D uncertain. Germline V gene sequence: CDR1 SGHAT, CDR2 FQNNGV. There are 10 residues in the CDR3. V lost 4 bases and J 6 bases, leaving 4 bases between the germline ends. Written as DNA, the CDR3 is TGTGCCAGCAGCTCGCGCGAGCAGTACTTC. It is translated as CASSSREQYF.

The chain has TRBV5-1 and TRBJ2-3; D is uncertain. This CDR3 contains 12 residues. V gave up 7 bases and J gave up 2 bases, with 8 bases separating them. Germline V lookup: CDR1 SGHRS, CDR2 YFSETQ. The CDR3 reads CASRGFTDTQYF. The CDR3 nucleotides read TGCGCCAGCCGTGGGTTCACAGATACGCAGTATTTT.

This clone has just a few counts. The chain combines TRBV7-8 with TRBJ2-7; TRBD1 matches at 11 bases. Germline V gene sequence: CDR1 SGHVS, CDR2 FQNEAQ. The CDR3 consists of 15 residues. The J segment lost 6 bases and the V segment lost 4 bases, leaving 8 bases of the junction unmatched. CDR3 DNA sequence: TGTGCCAGCAGCTCCACCTACGGGACAGGGGGCGAGCAGTACTTC. Amino acid sequence: CASSSTYGTGGEQYF.

The chain employs TRBV28 and TRBJ1-1; 12 bases map to TRBD1. V lost 5 bases to trimming and J lost 4 bases; unmatched junction nucleotides: 2. The CDR3 is 14 amino acids. From germline, CDR1 is MDHEN and CDR2 SYDVKM. For the CDR3, the DNA is TGTGCCAGCAGTGGGACAGGGGGCCTCACTGAAGCTTTCTTT. As protein: CASSGTGGLTEAFF.

The chain couples TRBV7-9 to TRBJ2-1; TRBD2 agrees at 9 bases. V was pared by 4 bases and J by 6 bases, with 10 bases of the junction left unmatched. CDR1 is SEHNR, CDR2 FQNEAQ, per germline (reference sequence). The CDR3 runs 16 residues. CDR3 residues: CASSSPIGTSRNEQFF. CDR3 nucleotide sequence: TGTGCCAGCAGCTCCCCCATCGGGACTAGCCGCAATGAGCAGTTCTTC.

The chain joins TRBV7-9 to TRBJ2-7; D is possibly TRBD2 (5 bases). From germline, CDR1 is SEHNR and CDR2 FQNEAQ (reference sequence). The CDR3 is 15 amino acids. Trimming left V 4 bases short and J 3 bases short, with 16 bases between. This CDR3 reads CASSSLTNPYYEQYF. Here the CDR3 DNA reads TGTGCCAGCAGCTCACTGACTAACCCATACTACGAGCAGTACTTC.

The V gene is TRBV27, the J gene TRBJ1-2; 11 bases are a match to TRBD1. CDR3 length: 15 residues. The germline CDR1 and CDR2 sequences are MNHEY and SMNVEV (reference sequence). J gave up 6 bases and V 5 bases, and 8 bases lay outside the gene matches. CDR3 DNA sequence: TGTGCCAGCAGTCCCTTAGGGACAGGGGGAAATGGCTACACCTTC. This translates into CASSPLGTGGNGYTF.

This clone was seen only a few times. The chain is built from TRBV4-3 and TRBJ2-7; tentative D call: TRBD2 (5 bases). This CDR3 spans 13 amino acids. V lost 4 bases and J lost 3, with 10 bases in between. Germline CDR1 LGHNA, CDR2 YSLEER. The CDR3 coding sequence is TGCGCCAGCAGCCGAAGCAGCGGCTACGAGCAGTACTTC. Protein product: CASSRSSGYEQYF.